This T cell receptor (beta chain) was profiled in a study of blood T cell repertoires in COVID-19. Authors' methods: The assay estimated nucleated cells by amplifying reference gene primers. Profiled with immunoSEQ multiplex PCR; TCRdb holds only in-frame clones, not every one. The V and J calls and clone size were taken over from that table, and D and trimming were inferred from the DNA. The sample shows 120,000 or so clones, roughly four fifths of them seen only once. The CDR3 consists of 16 residues. Germline lookup yields CDR1 SGHTA and CDR2 FQGNSA. The J segment lost 8 bases and the V segment lost 5 bases, leaving 10 bases of the junction unmatched.

J is TRBJ2-3 and V is TRBV7-2; 13 bases are a match to TRBD2. The receptor's source is a human donor in a cohort sampled during active COVID-19. The sample comprised peripheral blood. The CDR3 nucleotides read TGTGCCAGCAGCCTCACACTAGCGGGGGGGCCGGGTACGCAGTATTTT. It is translated as CASSLTLAGGPGTQYF. The whole variable domain, remainder taken from reference TRBV7-2 and TRBJ2-3, is GAGVSQSPSNKVTEKGKDVELRCDPISGHTALYWYRQSLGQGLEFLIYFQGNSAPDKSGLPSDRFSAERTGGSVSTLTIQRTQQEDSAVYLCASSLTLAGGPGTQYFGPGTRLTVL.